This T cell receptor beta chain was profiled in a study of blood T cell repertoires in COVID-19. Study-wide background: Acute and convalescent COVID-19 specimens originated in the United States, Italy and Spain. Sources were T cells, B-cell-depleted T cells, or PBMCs; the material itself was cDNA or gDNA.

One Seattle source followed patients from active infection through their disease course. TCRdb's copy holds only in-frame clones and misses some; the assay was immunoSEQ multiplex PCR. The sample contains 200,000 to 300,000 clones, around 84% of which appear only once. Sequenced sample: peripheral blood. The clonotype originates from a woman aged 55 to 70 with COVID-19, enrolled during active disease.

This chain's CDR3 is CASSESGGAFF. The CDR3 coding sequence is TGTGCCAGCAGTGAATCGGGTGGGGCTTTCTTT. J is TRBJ1-1 and V is TRBV25-1; D is undetermined. Germline CDR1 is MGHDK and CDR2 is SYGVNS. CDR3 length: 11 residues. V lost 1 base and J lost 11, with 8 bases in between.